The clone carrying this T cell receptor (beta chain) was seen more than once but under ten times. Its cognate antigen is unknown. These data belong to a study of T cells in Graves' hyperthyroidism and ophthalmopathy. Findings of the study overall: Stable hyperthyroidism was told apart from ophthalmopathy by a model built on 13 V-J features.

Researchers took RNA transcripts and amplified the TCR beta CDR3 regions from them. The HTBI set primed first-round TCR CDR3 RT-PCR. TCRdb reanalysed the multiplex PCR reads using MiXCR and keeps one entry per CDR3 protein. Of roughly 250,000 distinct CDR3 sequences detected, about 20% appear once; the ten largest clones hold around 64%. Germline V gene sequence: CDR1 MNHEY, CDR2 SVGAGI. The CDR3 loop spans 16 amino acids. V shed 4 bases and J shed 0 bases, with 13 bases lying between them. This TCR was recovered from a man aged 25-40 years with Graves' ophthalmopathy. Sequencing was done on a sample of blood. V gene TRBV6-5 combines with J gene TRBJ2-1, with D possibly matching TRBD2 (6 bases). CDR3 in amino acids: CASSSTRPHSYNEQFF. In DNA, the CDR3 is TGTGCCAGCAGTTCGACTAGGCCACACTCCTACAATGAGCAGTTCTTC.